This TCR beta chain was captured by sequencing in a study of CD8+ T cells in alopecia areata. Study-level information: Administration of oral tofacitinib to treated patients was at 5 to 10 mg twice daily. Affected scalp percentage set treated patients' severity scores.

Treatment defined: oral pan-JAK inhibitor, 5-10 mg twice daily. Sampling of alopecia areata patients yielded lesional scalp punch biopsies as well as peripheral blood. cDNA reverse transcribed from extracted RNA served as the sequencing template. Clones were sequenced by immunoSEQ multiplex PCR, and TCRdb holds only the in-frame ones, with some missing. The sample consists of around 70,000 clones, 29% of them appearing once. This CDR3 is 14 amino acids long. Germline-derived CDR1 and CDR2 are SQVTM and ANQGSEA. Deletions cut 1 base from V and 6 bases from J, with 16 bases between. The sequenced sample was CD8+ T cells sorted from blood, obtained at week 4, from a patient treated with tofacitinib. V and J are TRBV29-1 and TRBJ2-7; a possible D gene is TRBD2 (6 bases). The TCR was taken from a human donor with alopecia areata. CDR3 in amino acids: CSVEGWREGSEQYF. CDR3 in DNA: TGCAGCGTTGAAGGGTGGCGGGAAGGAAGCGAGCAGTACTTC.